This TCR delta chain was documented in a study of Vδ1+ human thymocytes (dated by TCRdb to the late 2010s). For the wider study: As a data resource, the study described the mRNA-level TRG and TRD CDR3 repertoires of highly purified Vdelta1+ thymocytes obtained from young children. Validation of the multiplex-based CDR3 amplicon strategy against 5'RACE-based CDR3 amplicon generation methods had been performed previously.

RNA extraction was performed with the RNeasy mini kit, and reverse transcription was done with Superscript III. Multiplex PCR was used to generate CDR3 amplicons, with pooled V-gene forward primers and a constant-region reverse primer carrying Illumina adaptor overhangs. After gel purification, the amplicons were indexed with Nextera index primers over about 8 extra PCR cycles and then purified using AMPure XP beads. Libraries were sequenced on an Illumina MiSeq with paired-end 250 bp reads, dual indexing and about 21% PhiX spike-in. Per the source publication's procedure: FastQC was used to check read quality, and ea-utils fastq-join was used to merge TRG read pairs. IMGT/HighV-QUEST was used to annotate the sequences, only productive sequences with an unambiguous V-gene assignment were kept, and clonotypes were defined as sequences sharing an identical CDR3 sequence. VDJtools 1.1.1, tcR 2.2.3, Treemap and vegan Shannon diversity in R 3.4.4 were used for downstream analysis. In TCRdb, clones were called once more from the public reads by CATT, and rows of identical DNA were later combined. The V and J calls were determined by TCRdb, not by the authors. Recorded for this sample are over 65,000 delta-chain clones; about 30% of them occurred a single time. The biggest ten clones account for approximately 0.3% of the sample.

Thymic samples were depleted of alphabeta T cells, then CD3+ TCRVdelta1+ TCRVdelta2- thymocytes were FACS-sorted. The purity of the sorted Vdelta1+ thymocytes fell between about 97% and 99.6%. Thymic specimens were obtained from 8 paediatric patients, aged from roughly 5 days to 15 months, who were undergoing corrective cardiac surgery. Thymic tissue was dispersed and mononuclear cells isolated on a Histopaque-1077 density gradient. For staining, the antibodies used were anti-TCRVdelta1 clone TS8.2, anti-TCRVdelta2 clone B6, anti-CD3 clone HIT3a and anti-TCRalphabeta clone IP26. What the research found in general, with its limitations: Unlike the oligoclonal repertoires in peripheral blood, the thymic TRG and TRD repertoires appeared highly polyclonal, with Gaussian CDR3 length distributions. Many TRG clonotypes were found to be shared between donors (up to roughly 7x10^3), whereas TRD repertoires were found to be essentially private (max roughly 120 shared). The authors advised highly purified populations and single-cell validation, since unexpected Vdelta2 sequences could cause misinterpretation of bulk repertoire data. Because no clustering by age or sex was observed, donors were not stratified by these variables in the analyses. Despite high sort purity, about 19% of thymic TRD sequences were Vdelta2 (and few Vdelta3), unlike peripheral blood Vdelta1+ controls.

Clipping removes 9 bases from V and 8 bases from J, with 13 as the unmatched junction base count. CDR1 and CDR2, looked up from the germline V gene, are TSWWSYY and QGS. Measured from the cysteine to the phenylalanine, the CDR3 is 15 residues long. This entry keeps only the CDR3 DNA: 45 bases, framed from base 1. This clone was picked up a small number of times. There is no known antigen for this receptor. No per-base quality is available; no much larger clone lies one base away. This TCR came from a boy in the first two years of life who had congenital heart surgery. The chain couples TRDV1 to TRDJ1; 12 central nucleotides agree with TRDD3. The specimen sequenced was Vdelta1+ gamma-delta thymocytes from the thymus. Reading the label with the study, this specimen's cell subset or site is: FACS-sorted CD3+ TCRalphabeta- TCRVdelta1+ TCRVdelta2- thymocytes. The DNA sequence is TGTGCTCTCGCGGGTTTACTGGGGGATACAAAGAAACTCATCTTT. This sequence encodes CALAGLLGDTKKLIF.